Presented here are 32 T cell receptor beta chains from one specimen sequenced in a study of regulatory T cells in long-lasting Graves disease. Construction of TCR beta libraries relied on iRepertoire HTBI primers and on Arm-PCR targeting CDR3 regions. TCRdb processed the multiplex PCR reads anew with MiXCR; each CDR3 protein has one entry. The sample shows approximately 350,000 distinct CDR3 sequences, roughly 12% of them seen only once. The time point is: newly diagnosed GD, antithyroid drugs for less than 3 months. Researchers made the TCR library from RNA that was extracted from PBMCs. Separately, the same data were catalogued under a study of T cells in Graves' hyperthyroidism and ophthalmopathy.

The sequencing used peripheral blood mononuclear cells (PBMCs), collected at new diagnosis, from a patient treated with antithyroid drugs. These receptors were obtained from a woman under 30 with Graves disease.

A note on this clonotype: One base away lies a much larger clone, so this may be a sequencing read error. This CDR3 is missing its conserved last phenylalanine or tryptophan, likely due to a read error. The V gene is TRBV7-3, the J gene TRBJ2-3; D is perhaps TRBD1 (6 bases). Trimming left V 8 bases short and J 6 bases short, with 18 bases between. In germline, CDR1 is SGHTA, CDR2 FQGTGA. The CDR3 is 14 residues long. Here the CDR3 reads CASGSKQGLDTQYS. CDR3 DNA sequence: TGTGCCAGCGGCTCGAAACAGGGTTTGGATACGCAGTATTCT.

Ten or more counts support this clonotype. The chain couples TRBV5-1 to TRBJ1-5, with D hard to call. V was trimmed by 4 bases and J by 1 base, leaving 12 bases between them. The length of the CDR3 is 15 residues. Germline V gene lookup returns CDR1 SGHRS and CDR2 YFSETQ. CDR3: CASSLAGTSNQPQHF. In DNA form, the CDR3 reads TGCGCCAGCAGCCTCGCCGGAACGAGCAATCAGCCCCAGCATTTT.

This clonotype was seen at least ten times. The chain recombines TRBV20-1 with TRBJ2-3; no clear D gene. Germline lookup yields CDR1 DFQATT and CDR2 SNEGSKA (reference sequence). With 4 bases removed from V and 0 bases from J, the gap between germline ends came to 11 bases. The CDR3 is 14 residues long. CDR3 nucleotide sequence: TGCAGTGCTATTGACGGAGCAAGCACAGATACGCAGTATTTT. This gives the protein CSAIDGASTDTQYF.

This clonotype has only a few counts. The gene calls are TRBV4-3 and TRBJ1-4; D may be TRBD1 (6 bases). This CDR3 has 16 amino acids. The germline CDR1 and CDR2 sequences are LGHNA and YSLEER. Trimming shortened V by 4 bases and J by 8 bases, and 20 bases separated the two germline ends. The CDR3 protein is CASSPRLPGDGEKLFF. CDR3 coding DNA: TGCGCCAGCAGCCCCCGGCTTCCAGGGGACGGGGAAAAACTGTTTTTT.

A remark on this clonotype: A much larger clonotype is one base distant, so this may be a read error. The gene calls are TRBV2 and TRBJ2-1, with TRBD1 as a possible D gene (6 bases). V was shortened by 4 bases and J by 9 bases, with 10 bases between the two germline ends. Germline values: CDR1 SNHLY, CDR2 FYNNEI. The CDR3 totals 12 residues. The CDR3 sequence is CASSGTVGEQFF. In DNA, the CDR3 is TGTGCCAGCAGTGGGACAGTGGGTGAGCAGTTCTTC. The complete variable domain, with remaining parts taken from reference TRBV2 and TRBJ2-1, reads EPEVTQTPSHQVTQMGQEVILRCVPISNHLYFYWYRQILGQKVEFLVSFYNNEISEKSEIFDDQFSVERPDGSNFTLKIRSTKLEDSAMYFCASSGTVGEQFFGPGTRLTVL.

This clonotype was seen at least ten times. V is TRBV5-1 and J is TRBJ2-7, with D tentatively TRBD1 or TRBD2 (5 bases each). CDR1 and CDR2 (germline): SGHRS, YFSETQ. The V end was cut by 1 base, the J end by 8 bases, with 19 bases between. The CDR3 has 15 amino acids. CDR3 in amino acids: CASSLLSGSSGKQYV. DNA for the CDR3: TGCGCCAGCAGCTTGTTGTCAGGGAGTTCCGGGAAGCAGTACGTC.

In this sample, this clonotype turned up many times. This chain links TRBV7-2 with TRBJ1-1; D is uncertain. There are 16 residues in the CDR3. Germline V gene data show CDR1 as SGHTA and CDR2 as FQGNSA. V shed 2 bases and J shed 0 bases, with 13 bases lying between them. The CDR3 reads CASSLRGSALNTEAFF. The CDR3 nucleotides read TGTGCCAGCAGCTTACGAGGTTCGGCGTTGAACACTGAAGCTTTCTTT.

Many counts were recorded for this clonotype. CDR3: CASSSPGQETQYF. In DNA, the CDR3 is TGTGCCAGCAGTTCGCCGGGGCAAGAGACCCAGTACTTC. This rearrangement joins TRBV12-3 or TRBV12-4 to TRBJ2-5; TRBD2 is a possible D gene (5 bases). Trimming shortened V by 4 bases and J by 2 bases, and 8 bases separated the two germline ends. This CDR3 comprises 13 residues.

In this sample, this clonotype turned up a few times. This sequence joins TRBV7-9 and TRBJ1-4; 7 positions agree with TRBD1. The germline gives CDR1 SEHNR, CDR2 FQNEAQ (reference sequence). V lost 1 base, J lost 7 bases, and 9 bases stayed unmatched. CDR3 length: 16 residues. The CDR3 loop is CASSLDYRGRGEKLFF. As DNA, the CDR3 is TGTGCCAGCAGCTTAGACTACAGGGGACGGGGTGAAAAACTGTTTTTT.

This clonotype was recorded at least ten times. The rearrangement uses TRBV30 and TRBJ1-1; D is uncertain. CDR3 size: 14 residues. V lost 0 bases, J lost 0 bases, and 8 bases lay in between. Germline V lookup: CDR1 GTSNPN, CDR2 SVGIG (reference sequence). The CDR3: CAWSVGSMNTEAFF. The CDR3 DNA is TGTGCCTGGAGTGTAGGCAGCATGAACACTGAAGCTTTCTTT. The whole variable domain, filled in from reference TRBV30 and TRBJ1-1, reads SQTIHQWPATLVQPVGSPLSLECTVEGTSNPNLYWYRQAAGRGLQLLFYSVGIGQISSEVPQNLSASRPQDRQFILSSKKLLLSDSGFYLCAWSVGSMNTEAFFGQGTRLTVV.

The DNA for the CDR3 is TGTGCCATCAGTGATGGTAGGAAGCGGGAGGGCGAAGATACGCAGTATTTT. It translates to CAISDGRKREGEDTQYF. The chain joins TRBV10-3 to TRBJ2-3; TRBD2 matches 10 bases. V gave up 3 bases and J gave up 5 bases; unmatched junction bases: 11. The V gene's germline CDR1 is ENHRY and CDR2 SYGVKD. CDR3 length equals 17 residues.

The sample holds a few counts of this clonotype. This chain connects TRBV7-9 to TRBJ2-5; weak D call: TRBD1 (6 bases). V was clipped by 5 bases and J by 2 bases, with 15 bases between them. Germline CDR1 reads SEHNR; CDR2 reads FQNEAQ (reference sequence). CDR3 length equals 15 residues. The DNA of the CDR3 is TGTGCCAGCAGCCCAAATAGGGGGAGACAAGAGACCCAGTACTTC. Protein product: CASSPNRGRQETQYF.

V is TRBV7-9 and J is TRBJ2-7; D is perhaps TRBD1 (7 bases). The germline V gene has CDR1 SEHNR and CDR2 FQNEAQ (reference sequence). V lost 5 bases and J 7 bases, leaving 18 bases between the germline ends. This CDR3 comprises 14 residues. DNA of the CDR3: TGTGCCAGCAGCGGGGGGAAACAGGGGTGGGAGCAGTACGTC. Translated, it gives CASSGGKQGWEQYV.

The table lists this clonotype with many counts. The gene calls are TRBV5-6 and TRBJ2-7; the match to TRBD2 covers 7 bases. This CDR3 comprises 15 residues. With V trimmed by 4 bases and J by 3 bases, 10 bases remained unmatched. CDR1 is SGHDT and CDR2 is YYEEEE in the germline V gene. The CDR3 loop reads CASSPGTGGGYEQYF. CDR3 DNA sequence: TGTGCCAGCAGCCCCGGGACGGGGGGAGGCTACGAGCAGTACTTC.

This clonotype was detected many times. This rearrangement joins TRBV7-9 to TRBJ2-7, with D unclear. From germline, CDR1 is SEHNR and CDR2 FQNEAQ (reference sequence). This CDR3 is built from 14 residues. The germline V and J ends were trimmed by 2 bases and 2 bases, with 10 bases remaining between them. The CDR3 protein is CASSLTQTPYEQYV. CDR3 in DNA: TGTGCCAGCAGCTTAACCCAGACCCCCTACGAGCAGTACGTC.

This clonotype was counted at least ten times. The chain is built from TRBV5-5 and TRBJ2-5; D possibly uses TRBD1 or TRBD2 (5 bases each). This CDR3 spans 16 amino acids. V gave up 1 base and J gave up 1 base, with 14 bases separating them. The V gene's germline CDR1 is SGHKS and CDR2 YYEKEE (reference sequence). The CDR3 DNA follows: TGTGCCAGCAGCTTGCCCCCTTTGGGGACCCAAGAGACCCAGTACTTC. Its protein is CASSLPPLGTQETQYF.

This clonotype was counted ten times or more. CDR3 amino acids: CASSVRQGAMAFF. The CDR3, as DNA: TGTGCCAGCAGCGTGAGACAGGGAGCAATGGCTTTCTTT. The chain recombines TRBV13 with TRBJ1-1; 7 bases line up with TRBD1. This CDR3 has 13 amino acids. Germline V gene sequence: CDR1 PRHDT, CDR2 FYEKMQ (reference sequence). Unmatched junction bases numbered 11, after V lost 5 bases and J lost 11 bases.

This clonotype came up many times. The chain joins TRBV10-3 to TRBJ2-3; the D is unclear. With 4 bases removed from V and 0 bases from J, the gap between germline ends came to 11 bases. This CDR3 has 15 residues. The germline V gene has CDR1 ENHRY and CDR2 SYGVKD. DNA of the CDR3: TGTGCCATCAGTGTGGTCAGATCTAGCACAGATACGCAGTATTTT. This codes for CAISVVRSSTDTQYF.

The chain links TRBV25-1 to TRBJ1-4; tentative D call: TRBD1 (5 bases). CDR3 length: 16 amino acids. Trimming shortened V by 2 bases and J by 4 bases, and 14 bases separated the two germline ends. CDR1 is MGHDK and CDR2 is SYGVNS in the germline V gene. The CDR3 bases are TGTGCCAGCAGTGAAGGTCGGGGCCGTAGTAATGAAAAACTGTTTTTT. Translated: CASSEGRGRSNEKLFF. The entire variable domain, with the rest obtained from reference TRBV25-1 and TRBJ1-4, is as follows: EADIYQTPRYLVIGTGKKITLECSQTMGHDKMYWYQQDPGMELHLIHYSYGVNSTEKGDLSSESTVSRIRTEHFPLTLESARPSHTSQYLCASSEGRGRSNEKLFFGSGTQLSVL.

The chain uses TRBV7-9 and TRBJ1-1; D is ambiguous. The CDR3 sequence is 13 residues long. V lost 5 bases, J lost 6 bases, and 13 bases lay in between. CDR1 and CDR2 from the germline V gene are SEHNR and FQNEAQ (reference sequence). CDR3 residues: CASSPLMSPEAFF. CDR3 bases: TGTGCCAGCAGCCCCCTCATGTCACCTGAAGCTTTCTTT.

The chain employs TRBV6-9 and TRBJ2-7, with a possible D match to TRBD2 (5 bases). The V gene lost 3 bases and the J gene lost 3 bases, with 12 bases spanning the gap. This CDR3 spans 14 amino acids. Germline values: CDR1 MNHGY, CDR2 SVAAGI. Here the CDR3 reads CASSYSQEGYEQYV. The CDR3 nucleotides read TGTGCCAGCAGTTACTCCCAAGAGGGCTACGAGCAGTACGTC.

This clonotype was detected only a few times. V and J are TRBV6-1 and TRBJ2-3; 13 bases agree with TRBD2. J was trimmed by 0 bases and V by 7 bases; bases with no gene match: 7. The germline V gene encodes CDR1 MNHNS and CDR2 SASEGT. The CDR3 is made up of 17 amino acids. The CDR3 sequence: CASNSEGLAGSTDTQYF. The CDR3 DNA is TGTGCCAGCAATTCAGAGGGACTAGCGGGGAGCACAGATACGCAGTATTTT.

Here the CDR3 DNA reads TGTGCCAGCAGCTTCGCCCTGACCCACACCGGGGAGCTGTTTTTT. It codes for CASSFALTHTGELFF. V gene TRBV11-2 combines with J gene TRBJ2-2; D remains ambiguous. Trimming took off 3 bases at V and 3 bases at J, with 11 bases between the two ends. This CDR3 has 15 amino acids. CDR1 is SGHAT, CDR2 FQNNGV, per germline.

This clonotype was counted many times. The chain carries TRBV28 and TRBJ2-7; 8 bases fit TRBD2. The CDR3 extends over 14 amino acids. V gave up 5 bases and J gave up 5 bases; unmatched junction bases: 8. The germline gives CDR1 MDHEN, CDR2 SYDVKM. The CDR3 spells CASSPGTRRHEQYF. CDR3 coding DNA: TGTGCCAGCAGTCCCGGGACTAGAAGGCACGAGCAGTACTTC.

In its sample, this clonotype was seen many times. The V and J genes are TRBV27 and TRBJ2-5; D might be TRBD2 (6 bases). V lost 8 bases and J lost 4, with 20 bases in between. Germline-derived CDR1 and CDR2 are MNHEY and SMNVEV (reference sequence). This CDR3 spans 15 amino acids. DNA for the CDR3: TGTGCCAGCGGCCTCGGGGGACTGGATGGAGAGACCCAGTACTTC. Residues: CASGLGGLDGETQYF.

In its sample, this clonotype was seen many times. This chain uses TRBV27 with TRBJ2-5, with 8 bases lining up with TRBD1. CDR1 and CDR2 from the germline V gene are MNHEY and SMNVEV (reference sequence). The CDR3 extends over 15 amino acids. The V and J ends lost 5 bases and 3 bases, in that order; junction bases with no gene match: 8. This CDR3 is CASSPRTGIKETQYF. For the CDR3, the DNA is TGTGCCAGCAGTCCACGGACAGGGATAAAAGAGACCCAGTACTTC.

The chain employs TRBV7-3 and TRBJ2-2; the D gene is possibly TRBD2 (6 bases). The ends were cut back, 1 base at V and 5 bases at J, with 14 bases in the middle. In germline, CDR1 is SGHTA, CDR2 FQGTGA. The CDR3 is made up of 16 amino acids. This CDR3 is CASSLIVRRATGELFF. DNA of the CDR3: TGTGCCAGCAGCTTAATTGTACGGAGGGCAACCGGGGAGCTGTTTTTT.

V usage is TRBV27 and J usage is TRBJ1-1; D might be TRBD1 (5 bases). Germline V lookup: CDR1 MNHEY, CDR2 SMNVEV (reference sequence). The CDR3 totals 15 residues. V was clipped by 2 bases and J by 6 bases, with 16 bases between them. Here the CDR3 reads CASSLVQGGFAEAFF. The CDR3 bases are TGTGCCAGCAGTTTAGTTCAGGGAGGGTTCGCTGAAGCTTTCTTT.

This clonotype was seen repeatedly, ten times or more. The chain uses TRBV27 and TRBJ2-1, with a possible D match to TRBD2 (5 bases). Germline CDR1 MNHEY, CDR2 SMNVEV (reference sequence). The CDR3 runs to 15 residues. Trimming left V 2 bases short and J 1 base short, with 9 bases between. CDR3 bases: TGTGCCAGCAGTTTAGTCGGGGTATCCTACAATGAGCAGTTCTTC. It is translated as CASSLVGVSYNEQFF.

This clonotype appeared many times. The rearrangement uses TRBV12-3 or TRBV12-4 and TRBJ1-2; 7 nucleotides agree with TRBD1. The CDR3 length is 13 residues. The trim removed 6 bases at V and 8 bases at J, leaving 9 bases unmatched. CDR3 coding DNA: TGTGCCAGCAGCACCGGGACAGATAGCGGCTACACCTTC. This gives the protein CASSTGTDSGYTF.

At least ten counts were recorded for this clonotype. This chain uses TRBV6-1 with TRBJ1-3; possible D gene TRBD1, 5 bases. Germline CDR1 and CDR2: MNHNS and SASEGT. This CDR3 has 15 residues. V gave up 5 bases and J gave up 0 bases, with 11 bases separating them. Written as DNA, the CDR3 is TGTGCCAGCAGTCGGGACGGGAGCTCTGGAAACACCATATATTTT. Protein product: CASSRDGSSGNTIYF.

In this sample, this clonotype turned up many times. The CDR3 reads CASRQTRGVYTEAFF. The CDR3 region has the DNA TGTGCCAGCAGGCAGACCAGGGGTGTATACACTGAAGCTTTCTTT. V and J are TRBV27 and TRBJ1-1, with D perhaps matching TRBD1 (6 bases). In germline, CDR1 is MNHEY, CDR2 SMNVEV (reference sequence). V was shortened by 6 bases and J by 3 bases, with 17 bases between the two germline ends. This CDR3 has 15 residues.